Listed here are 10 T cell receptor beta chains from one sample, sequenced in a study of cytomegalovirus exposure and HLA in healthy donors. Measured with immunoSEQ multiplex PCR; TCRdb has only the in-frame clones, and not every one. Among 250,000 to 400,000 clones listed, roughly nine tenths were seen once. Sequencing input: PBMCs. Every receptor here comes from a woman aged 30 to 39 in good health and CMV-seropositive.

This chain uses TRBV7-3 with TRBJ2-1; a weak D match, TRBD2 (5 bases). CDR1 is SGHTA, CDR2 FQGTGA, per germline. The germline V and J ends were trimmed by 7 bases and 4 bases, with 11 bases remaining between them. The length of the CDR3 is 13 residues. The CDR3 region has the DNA TGTGCCAGCATCAGCCGGGGATACAATGAGCAGTTCTTC. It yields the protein CASISRGYNEQFF.

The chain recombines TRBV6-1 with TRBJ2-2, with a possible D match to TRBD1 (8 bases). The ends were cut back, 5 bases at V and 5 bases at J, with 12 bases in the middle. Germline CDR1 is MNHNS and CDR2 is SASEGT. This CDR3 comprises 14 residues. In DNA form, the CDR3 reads TGTGCCAGCAGTCACAGGGGGGGTACCGGGGAGCTGTTTTTT. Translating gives CASSHRGGTGELFF.

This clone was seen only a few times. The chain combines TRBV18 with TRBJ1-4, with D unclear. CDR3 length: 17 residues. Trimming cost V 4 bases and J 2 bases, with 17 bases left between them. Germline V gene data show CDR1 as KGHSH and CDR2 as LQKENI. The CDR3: CASSQAQTQRTNEKLFF. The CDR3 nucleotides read TGTGCCAGCTCACAGGCACAGACCCAAAGGACTAATGAAAAACTGTTTTTT.

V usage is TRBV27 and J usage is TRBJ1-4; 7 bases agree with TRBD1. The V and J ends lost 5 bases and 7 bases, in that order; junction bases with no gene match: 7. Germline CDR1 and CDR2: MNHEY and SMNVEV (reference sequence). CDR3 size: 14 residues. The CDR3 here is CASSPTGLGEKLFF. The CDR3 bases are TGTGCCAGCAGTCCGACAGGGTTAGGTGAAAAACTGTTTTTT.

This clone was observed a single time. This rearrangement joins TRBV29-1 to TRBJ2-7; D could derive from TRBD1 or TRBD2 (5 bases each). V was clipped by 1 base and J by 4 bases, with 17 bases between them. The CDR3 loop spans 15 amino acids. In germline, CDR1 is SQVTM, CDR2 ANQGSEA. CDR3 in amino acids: CSVEGGGGIVYEQYF. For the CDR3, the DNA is TGCAGCGTTGAAGGCGGTGGGGGAATAGTTTACGAGCAGTACTTC.

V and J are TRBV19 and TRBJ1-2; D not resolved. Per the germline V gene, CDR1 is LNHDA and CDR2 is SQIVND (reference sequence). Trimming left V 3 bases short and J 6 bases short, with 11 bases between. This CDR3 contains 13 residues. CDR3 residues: CASSIGVVHGYTF. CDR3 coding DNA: TGTGCCAGTAGTATCGGGGTAGTCCATGGCTACACCTTC. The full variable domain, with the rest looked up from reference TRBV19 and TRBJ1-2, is DGGITQSPKYLFRKEGQNVTLSCEQNLNHDAMYWYRQDPGQGLRLIYYSQIVNDFQKGDIAEGYSVSREKKESFPLTVTSAQKNPTAFYLCASSIGVVHGYTFGSGTRLTVV.

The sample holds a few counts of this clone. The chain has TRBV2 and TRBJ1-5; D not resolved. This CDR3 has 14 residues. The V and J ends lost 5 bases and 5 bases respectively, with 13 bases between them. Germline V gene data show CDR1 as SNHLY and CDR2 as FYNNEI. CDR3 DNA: TGTGCCAGCAGTTCAGACGCCGGCGATCAGCCCCAGCATTTT. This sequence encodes CASSSDAGDQPQHF. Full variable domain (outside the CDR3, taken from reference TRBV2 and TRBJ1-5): EPEVTQTPSHQVTQMGQEVILRCVPISNHLYFYWYRQILGQKVEFLVSFYNNEISEKSEIFDDQFSVERPDGSNFTLKIRSTKLEDSAMYFCASSSDAGDQPQHFGDGTRLSIL.

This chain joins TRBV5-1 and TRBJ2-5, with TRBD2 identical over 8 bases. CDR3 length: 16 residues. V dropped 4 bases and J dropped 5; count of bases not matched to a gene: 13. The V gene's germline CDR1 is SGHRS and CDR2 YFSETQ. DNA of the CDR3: TGCGCCAGCAGCCTATCAGCGGGGGCAATGTGGGAGACCCAGTACTTC. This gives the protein CASSLSAGAMWETQYF.

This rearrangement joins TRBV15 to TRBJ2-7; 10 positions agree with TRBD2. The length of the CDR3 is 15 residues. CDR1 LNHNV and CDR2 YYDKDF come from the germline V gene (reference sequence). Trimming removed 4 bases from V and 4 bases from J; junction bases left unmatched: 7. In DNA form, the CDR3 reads TGTGCCACCAGCACGACTCTAGCGGGAGAATACGAGCAGTACTTC. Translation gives CATSTTLAGEYEQYF.

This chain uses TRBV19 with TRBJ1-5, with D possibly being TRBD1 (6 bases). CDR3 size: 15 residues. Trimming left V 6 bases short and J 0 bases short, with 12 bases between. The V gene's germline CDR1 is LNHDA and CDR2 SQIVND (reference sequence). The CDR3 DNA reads TGTGCCAGTAGCCCTGGGACACTTAGCAATCAGCCCCAGCATTTT. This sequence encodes CASSPGTLSNQPQHF.